The 13 T cell receptor beta chains reported below all come from one sample, sequenced in a study of blood T cell repertoires in COVID-19. Clones were read by immunoSEQ multiplex PCR, and TCRdb kept only the in-frame ones, dropping some. The sample has tens of thousands of clones, around 90% seen once. The source material was peripheral blood. These receptor sequences come from a man aged 45 to 65 with active COVID-19.

The V call is TRBV4-1, the J call TRBJ2-3, with D perhaps matching TRBD2 (6 bases). The CDR3 spans 17 residues. Trimming removed 4 bases at V and 0 bases at J, with 17 bases between. The germline V gene encodes CDR1 MGHRA and CDR2 YSYEKL. The CDR3 DNA reads as TGCGCCAGCAGCCGAGGGGATCGGGGGTTGAGCACAGATACGCAGTATTTT. This codes for CASSRGDRGLSTDTQYF.

The chain carries TRBV9 and TRBJ2-1; D might be TRBD2 (6 bases). V was pared by 4 bases and J by 10 bases, with 12 bases between. The CDR3 sequence is 12 residues long. Per the germline V gene, CDR1 is SGDLS and CDR2 is YYNGEE. The CDR3 is CASSFSGTEQFF. The CDR3 nucleotides are TGTGCCAGCAGCTTTAGCGGAACGGAGCAGTTCTTC.

This clone is a singleton in its sample. The CDR3 spells CASSSTDTQYF. The CDR3 DNA reads as TGTGCCAGCAGCTCTACAGATACGCAGTATTTT. The chain carries TRBV7-9 and TRBJ2-3; no clear D. Germline CDR1 SEHNR, CDR2 FQNEAQ (reference sequence). The V end lost 4 bases, the J end lost 3 bases, and 2 bases lay between the germline ends. CDR3 length: 11 amino acids.

The chain uses TRBV5-1 and TRBJ2-7, with D possibly matching TRBD2 (6 bases). The CDR3 has 14 amino acids. Germline CDR1 and CDR2: SGHRS and YFSETQ. Between the trimmed V and J ends, which lost 4 bases and 3 bases, there was a span of 14 bases. The CDR3 sequence: CASSATSGLYEQYF. DNA for the CDR3: TGCGCCAGCAGCGCGACTAGTGGCCTCTACGAGCAGTACTTC. Variable domain in full (rest from reference TRBV5-1 and TRBJ2-7): KAGVTQTPRYLIKTRGQQVTLSCSPISGHRSVSWYQQTPGQGLQFLFEYFSETQRNKGNFPGRFSGRQFSNSRSEMNVSTLELGDSALYLCASSATSGLYEQYFGPGTRLTVT.

The rearrangement uses TRBV5-6 and TRBJ2-1, with a possible D match to TRBD1 (6 bases). This CDR3 has 14 amino acids. V lost 5 bases, J lost 6 bases, and 15 bases lay in between. Germline lookup yields CDR1 SGHDT and CDR2 YYEEEE. The CDR3: CASRVQGWGNEQFF. CDR3 nucleotide sequence: TGTGCCAGCAGGGTACAGGGATGGGGCAATGAGCAGTTCTTC.

The chain has TRBV7-8 and TRBJ1-2; 9 bases align to TRBD1. CDR3 length: 14 residues. Trimming cost V 1 base and J 6 bases; bases outside gene matches: 3. Germline CDR1 SGHVS, CDR2 FQNEAQ. The CDR3 DNA reads as TGTGCCAGCAGCTTAGGAACAGGGGGCAATGGCTACACCTTC. It translates to CASSLGTGGNGYTF.

The chain couples TRBV10-1 to TRBJ2-1; possibly TRBD1 for D (7 bases). CDR3 length: 16 residues. From germline, CDR1 is WNHNN and CDR2 SYGVQD (reference sequence). Trimming shortened V by 0 bases and J by 3 bases, and 12 bases separated the two germline ends. The CDR3 region is CASSESEGAGYNEQFF. The CDR3 bases are TGCGCCAGCAGTGAGTCGGAGGGGGCGGGCTACAATGAGCAGTTCTTC.

The J gene is TRBJ2-1, the V gene TRBV12-3 or TRBV12-4; D not certain. Trimming pared 4 bases from V and 3 bases from J, leaving 4 bases between. CDR3 length: 12 residues. The CDR3 here is CASSWSYNEQFF. The CDR3 nucleotides read TGTGCCAGCAGTTGGAGCTACAATGAGCAGTTCTTC.

DNA for the CDR3: TGTGCCATCAGTGACAAGGGGGCGGCAGGGTACACTGAAGCTTTCTTT. It encodes CAISDKGAAGYTEAFF. The gene calls are TRBV10-3 and TRBJ1-1; 7 nucleotides match TRBD1. V gave up 3 bases and J gave up 3 bases; unmatched junction bases: 10. Germline assignment: CDR1 ENHRY and CDR2 SYGVKD. This CDR3 is built from 16 residues.

The chain carries TRBV7-9 and TRBJ2-7, with a possible D match to TRBD1 (6 bases). The CDR3 runs 14 residues. Germline CDR1 is SEHNR and CDR2 is FQNEAQ (reference sequence). Deletions cut 5 bases from V and 1 base from J, with 12 bases between. The CDR3 spells CASSKRQDSYEQYF. In DNA form, the CDR3 reads TGTGCCAGCAGCAAGAGACAGGATTCCTACGAGCAGTACTTC.

The rearrangement uses TRBV28 and TRBJ2-1; D not certain. Germline V gene sequence: CDR1 MDHEN, CDR2 SYDVKM. Between the trimmed V and J ends, which lost 6 bases and 0 bases, there was a span of 15 bases. This CDR3 is 16 amino acids long. CDR3: CASRYATVSSYNEQFF. The CDR3 nucleotides read TGTGCCAGCAGGTACGCGACTGTTAGCTCCTACAATGAGCAGTTCTTC.

This clone was counted a single time. The V and J genes are TRBV28 and TRBJ1-1, with D possibly being TRBD1 (5 bases). There are 13 residues in the CDR3. V dropped 7 bases and J dropped 1 base, with 10 bases sitting between them. Germline assignment: CDR1 MDHEN and CDR2 SYDVKM. This CDR3 is CASTRTQNTEAFF. CDR3 nucleotides: TGTGCCAGCACCAGGACACAGAACACTGAAGCTTTCTTT. The variable domain in full, with the rest retrieved from reference TRBV28 and TRBJ1-1, is DVKVTQSSRYLVKRTGEKVFLECVQDMDHENMFWYRQDPGLGLRLIYFSYDVKMKEKGDIPEGYSVSREKKERFSLILESASTNQTSMYLCASTRTQNTEAFFGQGTRLTVV.

The chain joins TRBV7-8 to TRBJ1-4, with 9 bases identical to TRBD1. The V segment lost 5 bases and the J segment 6 bases; nucleotides outside the gene matches: 10. This CDR3 is 16 amino acids long. From germline, CDR1 is SGHVS and CDR2 FQNEAQ. In DNA form, the CDR3 reads TGTGCCAGCAGCCCGCCAGGGACAGGGTTGGATGAAAAACTGTTTTTT. This translates into CASSPPGTGLDEKLFF.